Given below is one T cell receptor (beta chain) in context. Its antigen is still unknown. This sample is part of a study of shared clonotypes between healthy human individuals. Regarding the study as a whole: Among non-shared clonotypes, generation probabilities were lower than among those shared by all four donors. Sampling covered blood only; tissue repertoires likely differ.

Per the study methods: ImmunoSEQ yielded junction-only sequences lacking quality scores, so filtering differed. Here immunoSEQ multiplex PCR was the method, and the copy in TCRdb shows in-frame clones only, minus some. V and J calls plus clone size are reproduced from that table; the DNA served to infer D and trimming. The sample lists hundreds of thousands of clones, about 74% occurring once. Looked up from germline, CDR1 is SGHAT and CDR2 is FQNNGV. The CDR3 spans 15 residues. The V end was cut by 1 base, the J end by 4 bases, with 14 bases between. This sequence joins TRBV11-2 and TRBJ2-7; no definite D call. The sequence derives from a woman aged 25 to 39 in good health. The sequencing sample was made of memory CD4+ T cells sorted from blood. Specified subset: CD45RA-negative fraction. CDR3 in amino acids: CASSLVASKFYEQYF. In nucleotides, the CDR3 is TGTGCCAGCAGCTTAGTTGCCAGCAAATTTTACGAGCAGTACTTC.